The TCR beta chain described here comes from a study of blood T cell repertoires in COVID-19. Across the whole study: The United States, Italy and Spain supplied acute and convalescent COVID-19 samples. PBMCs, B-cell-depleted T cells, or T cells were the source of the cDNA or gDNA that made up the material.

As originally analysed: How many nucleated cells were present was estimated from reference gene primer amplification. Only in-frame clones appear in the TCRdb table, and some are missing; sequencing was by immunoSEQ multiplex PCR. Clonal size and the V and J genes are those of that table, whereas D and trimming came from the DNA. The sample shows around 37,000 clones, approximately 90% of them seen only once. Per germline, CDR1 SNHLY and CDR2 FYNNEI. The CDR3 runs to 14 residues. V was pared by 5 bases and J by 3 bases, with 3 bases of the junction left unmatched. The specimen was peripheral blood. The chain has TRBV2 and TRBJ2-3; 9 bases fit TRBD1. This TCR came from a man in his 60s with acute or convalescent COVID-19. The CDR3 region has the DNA TGTGCCAGCAGTAGAGACAGGGGGACAGATACGCAGTATTTT. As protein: CASSRDRGTDTQYF.